Following are 25 T cell receptor beta chains from one sample sequenced in a study of blood T cell repertoires in COVID-19. Generated by immunoSEQ multiplex PCR, the TCRdb table keeps only in-frame clones and is missing some. Here the sample spans approximately 280,000 clones, roughly four fifths being singletons. Sequencing input: PBMCs or T cells enriched from blood (not recorded which). These receptor sequences come from a man aged 40-49 years who had been exposed to COVID-19.

The chain combines TRBV7-9 with TRBJ2-7; perhaps TRBD2 as D (6 bases). The CDR3 consists of 18 residues. The V end lost 5 bases, the J end lost 7 bases, and 30 bases lay between the germline ends. Germline CDR1 is SEHNR and CDR2 is FQNEAQ (reference sequence). The CDR3 nucleotides read TGTGCCAGCAGCCCTCTCCGACCTGGGCTGGGAGGTTTGGATGAGCAGTACTTC. Protein sequence: CASSPLRPGLGGLDEQYF.

The chain carries TRBV25-1 and TRBJ1-1; 8 nucleotides match TRBD1. The V gene end was trimmed by 7 bases and the J gene end by 2 bases; junction bases not matched to a gene: 6. Germline assignment: CDR1 MGHDK and CDR2 SYGVNS. CDR3 length equals 14 residues. CDR3 sequence reads: CASNPRGPNTEAFF. The CDR3 nucleotides are TGTGCCAGCAACCCCAGGGGGCCCAACACTGAAGCTTTCTTT.

This rearrangement joins TRBV7-8 to TRBJ2-1; the match to TRBD2 covers 8 bases. This CDR3 spans 21 amino acids. Germline CDR1 is SGHVS and CDR2 is FQNEAQ. V lost 2 bases, J lost 6 bases, and 24 bases stayed unmatched. For the CDR3, the DNA is TGTGCCAGCAGCTTACGTGGGATCTTCGAGGCGGGAGGTGCCCAGGGCAATGAGCAGTTCTTC. The encoded protein is CASSLRGIFEAGGAQGNEQFF.

This chain connects TRBV30 to TRBJ1-5; D ambiguous. Germline values: CDR1 GTSNPN, CDR2 SVGIG (reference sequence). Trimming pared 4 bases from V and 0 bases from J, leaving 7 bases between. The CDR3 totals 13 residues. The DNA for the CDR3 is TGTGCCTGGACCTTAGATAGCAATCAGCCCCAGCATTTT. Translated: CAWTLDSNQPQHF.

The V gene is TRBV10-2, the J gene TRBJ2-7; 10 nucleotides match TRBD2. V lost 7 bases and J lost 2; bases outside the gene matches: 17. Germline V gene sequence: CDR1 WSHSY, CDR2 SAAADI. The CDR3 is 18 amino acids. The chain's CDR3 is CASMNTSGILVFTYEQYF. The CDR3 nucleotides read TGCGCCAGCATGAACACTAGCGGGATCCTAGTTTTCACCTACGAGCAGTACTTC.

The J gene is TRBJ2-1, the V gene TRBV11-2, with D possibly matching TRBD1 (6 bases). CDR3 size: 13 residues. Trimming pared 3 bases from V and 7 bases from J, leaving 10 bases between. CDR1 is SGHAT, CDR2 FQNNGV, per germline. CDR3 in amino acids: CASSLDSLNEQFF. CDR3 DNA sequence: TGTGCCAGCAGCTTGGACAGTTTGAATGAGCAGTTCTTC.

V is TRBV9 and J is TRBJ2-7; 11 positions agree with TRBD2. The ends lost 3 bases at V and 7 bases at J; junction bases unmatched: 9. The CDR3 totals 15 residues. The germline CDR1 and CDR2 sequences are SGDLS and YYNGEE. Written as DNA, the CDR3 is TGTGCCAGCAGCGCCTCACTAGCGGGAGAGGGTGAGCAGTACTTC. Encoded protein: CASSASLAGEGEQYF.

This clone occurred once. The genes are TRBV20-1 and TRBJ2-3; TRBD2 matches 10 bases. CDR3 length: 15 residues. Trimming removed 3 bases from V and 4 bases from J; junction bases left unmatched: 7. The germline gives CDR1 DFQATT, CDR2 SNEGSKA (reference sequence). CDR3 nucleotides: TGCAGTGCTAGTCGGGCTAGCGGGAGCGCAGATACGCAGTATTTT. Residues: CSASRASGSADTQYF.

The chain has TRBV30 and TRBJ1-2; no reliable D call. V shed 0 bases and J shed 6 bases, with 8 bases lying between them. Germline lookup yields CDR1 GTSNPN and CDR2 SVGIG (reference sequence). The CDR3 has 12 amino acids. The CDR3: CAWSVGVDGYTF. The CDR3 nucleotides read TGTGCCTGGAGTGTCGGGGTCGATGGCTACACCTTC.

The chain has TRBV5-1 and TRBJ2-2, with 10 bases matching TRBD2. The CDR3 length is 16 residues. Germline CDR1 SGHRS, CDR2 YFSETQ. The J segment lost 4 bases and the V segment lost 0 bases, leaving 3 bases of the junction unmatched. CDR3 DNA sequence: TGCGCCAGCAGCTTGGCGGGACTAGCGACCACCGGGGAGCTGTTTTTT. Translating it yields CASSLAGLATTGELFF. Using reference TRBV5-1 and TRBJ2-2 for the parts outside the CDR3, the full variable domain is KAGVTQTPRYLIKTRGQQVTLSCSPISGHRSVSWYQQTPGQGLQFLFEYFSETQRNKGNFPGRFSGRQFSNSRSEMNVSTLELGDSALYLCASSLAGLATTGELFFGEGSRLTVL.

This chain uses TRBV6-4 with TRBJ2-3; a possible D gene is TRBD2 (6 bases). Trimming stripped 4 bases from V and 0 bases from J, with 11 bases between. The CDR3 contains 15 residues. CDR1 and CDR2 from the germline V gene are MRHNA and SNTAGT. This CDR3 is CASSALSGSTDTQYF. DNA for the CDR3: TGTGCCAGCAGTGCCCTCAGCGGGAGCACAGATACGCAGTATTTT.

The genes are TRBV11-2 and TRBJ2-1, with 9 bases fitting TRBD2. With 3 bases clipped from V and 4 bases from J, the junction kept 4 bases outside the gene matches. The CDR3 is 15 amino acids. The germline gives CDR1 SGHAT, CDR2 FQNNGV. CDR3 DNA sequence: TGTGCCAGCAGCTTGACGACTAGCGGATACAATGAGCAGTTCTTC. Encoded protein: CASSLTTSGYNEQFF.

This clone is a singleton in its sample. The chain links TRBV21-1 to TRBJ1-4; no check of the table's D call, TRBD1, against the DNA was made. TRBV21-1 is termed a pseudogene. This CDR3 contains 14 residues. The CDR3 here is CASCDSATNEKLFF. CDR3 coding DNA: TGTGCCAGCTGCGACAGTGCAACTAATGAAAAACTGTTTTTT.

V usage is TRBV7-9 and J usage is TRBJ2-2; D is unclear. The CDR3 length is 16 residues. Germline values: CDR1 SEHNR, CDR2 FQNEAQ (reference sequence). V was shortened by 2 bases and J by 1 base, with 11 bases between the two germline ends. CDR3 in DNA: TGTGCCAGCAGCTTAACGGCACTAAGGAACACCGGGGAGCTGTTTTTT. This gives the protein CASSLTALRNTGELFF.

This clone was picked up one time. The V call is TRBV5-4, the J call TRBJ1-2, with D perhaps TRBD1 (5 bases). V was cut by 2 bases and J by 4 bases, with 21 bases left in between. This CDR3 comprises 17 residues. The germline gives CDR1 SGHNT, CDR2 YYREEE (reference sequence). The CDR3 sequence: CASSLGTRGAGLYGYTF. CDR3 nucleotides: TGTGCCAGCAGCTTAGGTACCCGCGGGGCAGGCCTCTATGGCTACACCTTC.

The gene calls are TRBV10-3 and TRBJ2-1; the D is unclear. CDR1 and CDR2 (germline): ENHRY, SYGVKD. V lost 6 bases to trimming and J lost 3 bases, with 12 bases between them. This CDR3 region has 14 residues. As DNA, the CDR3 is TGTGCCATCAGATACAGTGATGTCTACAATGAGCAGTTCTTC. Protein product: CAIRYSDVYNEQFF.

The chain uses TRBV30 and TRBJ1-1, with 9 bases aligning to TRBD1. Per the germline V gene, CDR1 is GTSNPN and CDR2 is SVGIG (reference sequence). Trimming cost V 6 bases and J 5 bases; bases outside gene matches: 16. The CDR3 is 16 residues long. CDR3 coding DNA: TGTGCCTGCCCCGATGGAAGACAGGGGGTGATGACTGAAGCTTTCTTT. Translating it yields CACPDGRQGVMTEAFF.

This rearrangement joins TRBV30 to TRBJ1-6, with 8 bases matching TRBD1. V gave up 4 bases and J gave up 2 bases; unmatched junction bases: 4. Germline V gene lookup returns CDR1 GTSNPN and CDR2 SVGIG (reference sequence). The CDR3 runs to 15 residues. CDR3 nucleotides: TGTGCCTGGACCAAGGACAGGGCCTATAATTCACCCCTCCACTTT. This encodes CAWTKDRAYNSPLHF.

The rearrangement joins TRBV15 to TRBJ2-5, with TRBD1 matching 8 bases. V was pared by 5 bases and J by 7 bases, with 12 bases of the junction left unmatched. Germline V gene sequence: CDR1 LNHNV, CDR2 YYDKDF (reference sequence). This CDR3 is built from 15 residues. CDR3 sequence: CATSPDRVKSGTQYF. The DNA of the CDR3 is TGTGCCACCAGCCCGGACAGGGTAAAATCGGGGACCCAGTACTTC.

This sequence joins TRBV9 and TRBJ2-1; perhaps TRBD2 as D (5 bases). Germline CDR1 reads SGDLS; CDR2 reads YYNGEE. The CDR3 is 11 residues long. V was clipped by 3 bases and J by 10 bases, with 8 bases between them. CDR3: CASSGRGEQFF. The CDR3 DNA sequence: TGTGCCAGCAGCGGACGCGGGGAGCAGTTCTTC. Supplemented by reference TRBV9 and TRBJ2-1, the full variable domain reads DSGVTQTPKHLITATGQRVTLRCSPRSGDLSVYWYQQSLDQGLQFLIQYYNGEERAKGNILERFSAQQFPDLHSELNLSSLELGDSALYFCASSGRGEQFFGPGTRLTVL.

This clone has only one observation. This sequence joins TRBV5-4 and TRBJ2-7; 10 bases match TRBD1. The CDR3 is 13 residues long. The trim removed 5 bases at V and 7 bases at J, leaving 6 bases unmatched. Germline CDR1 reads SGHNT; CDR2 reads YYREEE (reference sequence). CDR3 residues: CASSRQGAGEQYF. CDR3 sequence (DNA): TGTGCCAGCAGTCGACAGGGGGCGGGGGAGCAGTACTTC.

V and J are TRBV5-6 and TRBJ2-3, with a possible D match to TRBD1 (7 bases). V was shortened by 4 bases and J by 5 bases, with 14 bases between the two germline ends. Germline V lookup: CDR1 SGHDT, CDR2 YYEEEE. This CDR3 has 14 amino acids. Here the CDR3 reads CASSGGGRIDTQYF. The CDR3 DNA is TGTGCCAGCAGCGGAGGGGGCCGGATAGATACGCAGTATTTT.

The V gene is TRBV30, the J gene TRBJ1-6; no reliable D call. Germline V gene sequence: CDR1 GTSNPN, CDR2 SVGIG (reference sequence). Deletions cut 5 bases from V and 7 bases from J, with 15 bases between. CDR3 length: 14 amino acids. CDR3 coding DNA: TGTGCCTGGGGGCAACTCGGGGTAAATTCACCCCTCCACTTT. It yields the protein CAWGQLGVNSPLHF.

This chain joins TRBV24-1 and TRBJ2-5, with 8 bases that match TRBD1. The ends lost 2 bases at V and 4 bases at J; junction bases unmatched: 8. The germline V gene encodes CDR1 KGHDR and CDR2 SFDVKD. This CDR3 region has 16 residues. The CDR3 DNA follows: TGTGCCACCAGTGATTCTGGACAGGGTTCTGGAGAGACCCAGTACTTC. It translates to CATSDSGQGSGETQYF.

This clone turned up a few times. The chain uses TRBV6-5 and TRBJ1-6; no reliable D call. Germline CDR1 reads MNHEY; CDR2 reads SVGAGI. Trimming took off 8 bases at V and 14 bases at J, with 19 bases between the two ends. The CDR3 is made up of 13 amino acids. The CDR3 here is CASASFLGRALHF. The CDR3 DNA follows: TGTGCCAGCGCATCATTTCTAGGGAGGGCCCTCCACTTT.